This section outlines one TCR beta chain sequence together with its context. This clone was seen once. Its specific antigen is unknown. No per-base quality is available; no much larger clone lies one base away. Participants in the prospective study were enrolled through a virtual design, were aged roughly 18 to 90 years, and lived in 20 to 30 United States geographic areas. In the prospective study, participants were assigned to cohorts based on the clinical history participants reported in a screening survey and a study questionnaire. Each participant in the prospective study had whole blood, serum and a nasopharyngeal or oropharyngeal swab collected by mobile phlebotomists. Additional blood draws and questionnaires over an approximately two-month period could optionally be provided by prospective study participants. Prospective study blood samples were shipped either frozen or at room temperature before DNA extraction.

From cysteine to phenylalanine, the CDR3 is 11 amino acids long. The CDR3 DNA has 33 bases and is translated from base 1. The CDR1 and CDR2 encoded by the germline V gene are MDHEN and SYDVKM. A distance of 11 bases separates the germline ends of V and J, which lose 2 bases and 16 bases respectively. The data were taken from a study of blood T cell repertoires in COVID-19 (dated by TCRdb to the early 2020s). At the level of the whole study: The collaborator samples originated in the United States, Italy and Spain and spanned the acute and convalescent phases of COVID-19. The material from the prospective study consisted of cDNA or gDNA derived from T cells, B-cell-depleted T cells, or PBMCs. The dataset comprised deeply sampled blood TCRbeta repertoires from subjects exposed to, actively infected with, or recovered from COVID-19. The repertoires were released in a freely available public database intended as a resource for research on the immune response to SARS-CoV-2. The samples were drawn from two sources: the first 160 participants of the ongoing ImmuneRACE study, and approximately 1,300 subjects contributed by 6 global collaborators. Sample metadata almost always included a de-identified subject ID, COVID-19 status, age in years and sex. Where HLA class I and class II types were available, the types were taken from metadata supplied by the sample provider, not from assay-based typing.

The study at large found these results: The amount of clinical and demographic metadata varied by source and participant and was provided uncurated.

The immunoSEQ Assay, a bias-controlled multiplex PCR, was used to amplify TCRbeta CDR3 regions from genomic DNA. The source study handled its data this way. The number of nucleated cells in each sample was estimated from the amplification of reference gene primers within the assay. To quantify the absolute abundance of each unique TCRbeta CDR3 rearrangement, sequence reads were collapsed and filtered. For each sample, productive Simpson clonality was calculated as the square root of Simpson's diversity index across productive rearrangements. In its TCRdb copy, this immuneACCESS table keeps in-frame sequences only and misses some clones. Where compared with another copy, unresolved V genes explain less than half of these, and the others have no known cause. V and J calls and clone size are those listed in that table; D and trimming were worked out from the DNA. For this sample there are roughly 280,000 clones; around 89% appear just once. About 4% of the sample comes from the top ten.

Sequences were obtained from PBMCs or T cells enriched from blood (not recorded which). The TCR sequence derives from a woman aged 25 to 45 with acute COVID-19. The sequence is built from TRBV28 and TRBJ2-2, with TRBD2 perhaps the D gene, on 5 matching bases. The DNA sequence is TGTGCCAGCAGTTTACCGGGAACTTGGTTTTTT. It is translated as CASSLPGTWFF.